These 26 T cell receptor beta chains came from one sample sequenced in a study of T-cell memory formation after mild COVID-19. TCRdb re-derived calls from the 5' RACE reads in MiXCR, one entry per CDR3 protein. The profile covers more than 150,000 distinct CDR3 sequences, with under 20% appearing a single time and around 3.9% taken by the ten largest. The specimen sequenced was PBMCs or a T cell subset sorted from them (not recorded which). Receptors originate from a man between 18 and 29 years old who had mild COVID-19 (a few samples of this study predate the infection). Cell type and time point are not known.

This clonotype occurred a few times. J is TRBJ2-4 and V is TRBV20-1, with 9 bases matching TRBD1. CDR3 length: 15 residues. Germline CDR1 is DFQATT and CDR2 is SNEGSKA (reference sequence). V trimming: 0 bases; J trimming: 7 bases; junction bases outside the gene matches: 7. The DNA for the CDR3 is TGCAGTGCTAGAGATTGGGGACAGGGTATGAACATTCAGTACTTC. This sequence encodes CSARDWGQGMNIQYF.

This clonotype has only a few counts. The CDR3 loop is CASSAPGVGTQYF. Written as DNA, the CDR3 is TGTGCCAGCAGCGCCCCGGGGGTCGGGACCCAGTACTTC. V usage is TRBV7-2 and J usage is TRBJ2-5; tentatively, D is TRBD2 (6 bases). The V gene's germline CDR1 is SGHTA and CDR2 FQGNSA. Trimming removed 5 bases from V and 7 bases from J, with 14 bases in between. The CDR3 has 13 amino acids.

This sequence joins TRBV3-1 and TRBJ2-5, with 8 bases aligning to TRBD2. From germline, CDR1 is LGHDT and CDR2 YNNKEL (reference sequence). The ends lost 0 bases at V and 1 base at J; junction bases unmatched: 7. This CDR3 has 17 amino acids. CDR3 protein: CASSQESGRGAQETQYF. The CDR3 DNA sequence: TGTGCCAGCAGCCAAGAGTCCGGGCGGGGGGCCCAAGAGACCCAGTACTTC.

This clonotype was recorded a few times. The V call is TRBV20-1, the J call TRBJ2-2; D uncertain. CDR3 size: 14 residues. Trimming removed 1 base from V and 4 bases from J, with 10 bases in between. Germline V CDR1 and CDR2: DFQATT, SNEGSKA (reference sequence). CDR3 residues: CSARGGASTGELFF. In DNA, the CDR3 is TGCAGTGCTAGAGGAGGAGCGAGCACCGGGGAGCTGTTTTTT.

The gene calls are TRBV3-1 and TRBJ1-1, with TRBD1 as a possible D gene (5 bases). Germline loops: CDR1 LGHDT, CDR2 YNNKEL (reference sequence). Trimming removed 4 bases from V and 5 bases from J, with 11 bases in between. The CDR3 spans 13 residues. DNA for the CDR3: TGTGCCAGCAGCCCCAGGGAGAGGACTGAAGCTTTCTTT. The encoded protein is CASSPRERTEAFF.

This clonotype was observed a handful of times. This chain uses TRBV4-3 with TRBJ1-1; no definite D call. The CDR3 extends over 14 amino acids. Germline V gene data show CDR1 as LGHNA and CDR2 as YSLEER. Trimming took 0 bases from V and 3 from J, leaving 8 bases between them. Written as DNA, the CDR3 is TGCGCCAGCAGCCAAGATGGTAGGTACACTGAAGCTTTCTTT. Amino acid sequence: CASSQDGRYTEAFF.

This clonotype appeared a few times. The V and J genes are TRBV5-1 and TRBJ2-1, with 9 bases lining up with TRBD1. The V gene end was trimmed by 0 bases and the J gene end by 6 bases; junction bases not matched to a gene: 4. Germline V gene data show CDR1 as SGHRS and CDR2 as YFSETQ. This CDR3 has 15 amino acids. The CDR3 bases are TGCGCCAGCAGCTTGGGGGACAGGGAGGGCAATGAGCAGTTCTTC. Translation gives CASSLGDREGNEQFF.

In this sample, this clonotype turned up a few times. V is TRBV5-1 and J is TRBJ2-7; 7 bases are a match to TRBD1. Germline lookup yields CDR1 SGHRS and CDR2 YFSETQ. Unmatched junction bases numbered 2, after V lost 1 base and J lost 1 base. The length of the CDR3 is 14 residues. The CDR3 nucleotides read TGCGCCAGCAGCTTGTTGGACAGGTCCTACGAGCAGTACTTC. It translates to CASSLLDRSYEQYF.

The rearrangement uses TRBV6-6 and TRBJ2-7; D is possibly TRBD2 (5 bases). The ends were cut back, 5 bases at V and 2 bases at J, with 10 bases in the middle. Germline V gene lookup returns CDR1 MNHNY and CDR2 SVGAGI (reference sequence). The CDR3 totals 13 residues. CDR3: CASSQPGAYEQYV. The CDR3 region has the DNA TGTGCCAGCAGTCAACCCGGGGCCTACGAGCAGTACGTC.

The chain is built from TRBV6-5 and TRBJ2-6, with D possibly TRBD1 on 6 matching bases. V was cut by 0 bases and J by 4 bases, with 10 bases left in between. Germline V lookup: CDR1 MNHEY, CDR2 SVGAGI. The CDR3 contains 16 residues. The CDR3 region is CASSYSTGTGANVLTF. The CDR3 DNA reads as TGTGCCAGCAGTTACTCAACAGGGACCGGGGCCAACGTCCTGACTTTC.

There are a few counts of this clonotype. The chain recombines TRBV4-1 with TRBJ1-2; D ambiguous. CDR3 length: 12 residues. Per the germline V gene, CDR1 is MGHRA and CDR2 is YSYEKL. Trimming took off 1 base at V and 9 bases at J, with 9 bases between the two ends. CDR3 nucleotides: TGCGCCAGCAGCCAAGGTGGGTTCAGCTACACCTTC. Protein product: CASSQGGFSYTF.

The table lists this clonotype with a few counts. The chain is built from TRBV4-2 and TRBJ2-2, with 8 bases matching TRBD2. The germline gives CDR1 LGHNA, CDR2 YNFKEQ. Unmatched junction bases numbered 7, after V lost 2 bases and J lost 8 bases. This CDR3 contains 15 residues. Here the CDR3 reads CASSQPSGGPGELFF. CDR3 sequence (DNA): TGTGCCAGCAGCCAACCTTCGGGGGGGCCGGGGGAGCTGTTTTTT.

CDR3 DNA sequence: TGTGCCAGCAGTTACTCGGCTGGGCCGGAGCAGTACTTC. This encodes CASSYSAGPEQYF. The gene calls are TRBV6-5 and TRBJ2-7; D call uncertain. The CDR3 is 13 amino acids. Germline V lookup: CDR1 MNHEY, CDR2 SVGAGI. V shed 0 bases and J shed 7 bases, with 10 bases lying between them.

CDR3 coding DNA: TGTGCCAGCAGTTCGGCAGGGAGCTCCTACGAGCAGTACGTC. Residues: CASSSAGSSYEQYV. The chain joins TRBV6-6 to TRBJ2-7, with D tentatively TRBD1 or TRBD2 (5 bases each). Per the germline V gene, CDR1 is MNHNY and CDR2 is SVGAGI (reference sequence). V was trimmed by 4 bases and J by 0 bases, leaving 10 bases between them. There are 14 residues in the CDR3.

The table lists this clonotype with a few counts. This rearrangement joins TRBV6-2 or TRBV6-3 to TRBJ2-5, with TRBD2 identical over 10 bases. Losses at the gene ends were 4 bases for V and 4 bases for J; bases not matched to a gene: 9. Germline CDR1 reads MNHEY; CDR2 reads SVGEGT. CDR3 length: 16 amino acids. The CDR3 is CASSSGTSENTETQYF. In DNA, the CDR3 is TGTGCCAGCAGTTCCGGGACTAGCGAGAATACAGAGACCCAGTACTTC.

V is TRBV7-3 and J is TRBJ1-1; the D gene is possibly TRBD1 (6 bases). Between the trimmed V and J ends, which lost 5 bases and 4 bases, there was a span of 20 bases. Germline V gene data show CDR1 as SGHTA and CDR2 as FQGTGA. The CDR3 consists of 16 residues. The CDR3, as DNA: TGTGCCAGCAGCCTGGACAGTTCTGGGGGGGCCACTGAAGCTTTCTTT. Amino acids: CASSLDSSGGATEAFF.

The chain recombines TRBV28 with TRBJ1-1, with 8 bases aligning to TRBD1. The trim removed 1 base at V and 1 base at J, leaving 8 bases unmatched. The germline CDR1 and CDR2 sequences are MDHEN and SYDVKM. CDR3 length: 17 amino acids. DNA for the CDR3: TGTGCCAGCAGTTTATATGGGGCGACAGGGGCGAACACTGAAGCTTTCTTT. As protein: CASSLYGATGANTEAFF.

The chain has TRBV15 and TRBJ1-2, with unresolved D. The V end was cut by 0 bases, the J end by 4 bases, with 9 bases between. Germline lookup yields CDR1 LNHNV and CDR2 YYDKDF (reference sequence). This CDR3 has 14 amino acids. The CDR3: CATSRDRISYGYTF. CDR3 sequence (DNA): TGTGCCACCAGCAGAGATCGAATTTCCTATGGCTACACCTTC.

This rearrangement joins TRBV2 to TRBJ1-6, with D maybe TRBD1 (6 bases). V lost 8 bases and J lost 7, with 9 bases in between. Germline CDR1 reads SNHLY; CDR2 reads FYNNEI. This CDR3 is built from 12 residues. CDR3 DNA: TGTGCCAGCGAAGGGGGGAATTCACCCCTCCACTTT. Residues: CASEGGNSPLHF.

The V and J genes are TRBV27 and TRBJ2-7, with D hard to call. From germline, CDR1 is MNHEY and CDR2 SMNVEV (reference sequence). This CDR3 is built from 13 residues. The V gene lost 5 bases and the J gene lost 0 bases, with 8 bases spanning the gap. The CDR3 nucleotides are TGTGCCAGCAGTCCGCACAACTCCTACGAGCAGTACTTC. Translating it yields CASSPHNSYEQYF.

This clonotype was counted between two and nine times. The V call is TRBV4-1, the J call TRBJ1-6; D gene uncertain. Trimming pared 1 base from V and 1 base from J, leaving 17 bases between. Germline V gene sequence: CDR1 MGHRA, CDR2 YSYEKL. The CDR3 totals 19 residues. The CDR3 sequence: CASSQVDMGFLSYNSPLHF. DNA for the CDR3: TGCGCCAGCAGCCAAGTCGACATGGGGTTTCTATCCTATAATTCACCCCTCCACTTT.

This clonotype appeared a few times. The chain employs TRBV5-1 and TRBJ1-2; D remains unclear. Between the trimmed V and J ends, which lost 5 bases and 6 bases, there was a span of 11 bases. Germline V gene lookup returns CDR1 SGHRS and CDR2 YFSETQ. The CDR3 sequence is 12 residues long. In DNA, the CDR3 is TGCGCCAGCAGAAGAGGGAGCGATGGCTACACCTTC. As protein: CASRRGSDGYTF.

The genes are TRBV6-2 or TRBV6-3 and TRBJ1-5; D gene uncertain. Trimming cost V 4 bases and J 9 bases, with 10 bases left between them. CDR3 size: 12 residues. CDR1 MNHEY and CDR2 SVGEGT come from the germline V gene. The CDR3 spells CASSSDQRPQHF. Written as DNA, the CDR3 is TGTGCCAGCAGTTCCGACCAACGGCCCCAGCATTTT.

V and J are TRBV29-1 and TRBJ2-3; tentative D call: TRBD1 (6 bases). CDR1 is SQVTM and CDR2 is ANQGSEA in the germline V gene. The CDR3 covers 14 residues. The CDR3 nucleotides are TGCGGCGGCCGCAGGGGCGTTGGAACAGATACGCAGTATTTT. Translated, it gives CGGRRGVGTDTQYF.

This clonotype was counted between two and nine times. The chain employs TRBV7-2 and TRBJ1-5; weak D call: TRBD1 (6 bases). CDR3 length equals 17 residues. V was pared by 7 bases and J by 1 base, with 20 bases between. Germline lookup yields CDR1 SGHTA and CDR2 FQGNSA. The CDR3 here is CASTHGGGAGSNQPQHF. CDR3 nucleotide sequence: TGTGCCAGCACCCACGGCGGGGGGGCTGGGAGCAATCAGCCCCAGCATTTT.

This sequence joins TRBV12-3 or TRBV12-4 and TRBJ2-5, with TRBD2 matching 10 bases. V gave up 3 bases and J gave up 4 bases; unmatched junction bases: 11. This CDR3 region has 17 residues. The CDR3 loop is CASSFGSGGSTGETQYF. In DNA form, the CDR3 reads TGTGCCAGCAGTTTCGGTAGCGGGGGGTCCACCGGAGAGACCCAGTACTTC.